This T cell receptor beta chain was captured by sequencing in a study of blood T cell repertoires in COVID-19. Overall study: Acute and convalescent COVID-19 specimens originated in the United States, Italy and Spain. PBMCs, B-cell-depleted T cells, or T cells provided the cDNA or gDNA that made up the material.

TCRdb's table, derived via immunoSEQ multiplex PCR, lists solely in-frame clones and lacks some. The data hold around 75,000 clones, with roughly 80% observed a single time. Trimming removed 5 bases at V and 0 bases at J, with 13 bases between. The CDR3 loop spans 16 amino acids. The germline CDR1 and CDR2 sequences are SGHTA and FQGNSA. This clone appeared a single time. Material for sequencing was peripheral blood. The chain joins TRBV7-2 to TRBJ2-2; weak D call: TRBD1 (6 bases). This TCR was recovered from a man aged 45-65 years with COVID-19, enrolled during active disease. The CDR3 is CASSATGTSNTGELFF. The CDR3 nucleotides read TGTGCCAGCAGCGCAACCGGGACATCGAACACCGGGGAGCTGTTTTTT.